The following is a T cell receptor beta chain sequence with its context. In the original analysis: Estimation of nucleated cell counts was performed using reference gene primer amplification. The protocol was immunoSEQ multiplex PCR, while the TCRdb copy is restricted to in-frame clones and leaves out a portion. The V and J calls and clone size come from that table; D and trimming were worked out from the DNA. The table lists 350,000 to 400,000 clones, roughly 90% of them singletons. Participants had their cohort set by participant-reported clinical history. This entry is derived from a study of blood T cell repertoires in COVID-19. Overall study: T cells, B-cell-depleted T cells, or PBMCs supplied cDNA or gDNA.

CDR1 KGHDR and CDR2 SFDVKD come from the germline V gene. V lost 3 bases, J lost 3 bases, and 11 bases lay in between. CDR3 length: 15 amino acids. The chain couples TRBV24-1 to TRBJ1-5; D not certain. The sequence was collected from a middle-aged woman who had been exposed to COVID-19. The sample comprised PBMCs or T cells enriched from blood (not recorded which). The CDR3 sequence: CATSDPRDFNQPQHF. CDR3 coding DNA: TGTGCCACCAGTGATCCCCGGGATTTCAATCAGCCCCAGCATTTT.